This T cell receptor beta chain appears in the sequencing data of a study of T cell clonotyping in hematopoietic cell transplantation. Notes on the study in general: Pathologically expanded recipient clonotypes increased progressively from day 30 to day 180 as diversity fell.

There are a few counts of this clone. Its matching antigen is unknown. Profiling relied on immunoSEQ multiplex PCR, and the TCRdb table lists in-frame clones only, not all of them. The top ten clones hold about 15% of a sample with over 10,000 clones, about 72% of them seen once. Germline CDR1 and CDR2: SQVTM and ANQGSEA. This CDR3 has 14 amino acids. With 4 bases removed from V and 0 bases from J, the gap between germline ends came to 10 bases. The J gene is TRBJ1-5, the V gene TRBV29-1; a possible D gene is TRBD1 (5 bases). The sequence was collected from a male patient aged 55 to 69 who had an allogeneic stem cell transplant from an unrelated donor, so the T cells may come from the graft donor. Some clones in this sample may be carry-over from other donors' samples. The sequencing used peripheral blood mononuclear cells, collected 180 days after allogeneic stem cell transplant. Here the CDR3 reads CSVGDSYSNQPQHF. In DNA form, the CDR3 reads TGCAGCGTTGGTGACAGTTATAGCAATCAGCCCCAGCATTTT.